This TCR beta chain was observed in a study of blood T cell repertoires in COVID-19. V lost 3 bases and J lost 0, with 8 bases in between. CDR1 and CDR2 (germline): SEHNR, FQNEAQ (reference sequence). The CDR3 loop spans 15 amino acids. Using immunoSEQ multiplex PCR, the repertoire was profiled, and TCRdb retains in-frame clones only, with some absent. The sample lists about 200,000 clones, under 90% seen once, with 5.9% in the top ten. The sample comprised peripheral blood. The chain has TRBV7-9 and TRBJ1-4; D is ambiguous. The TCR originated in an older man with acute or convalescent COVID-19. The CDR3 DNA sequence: TGTGCCAGCAGCTTGCTAGGAACAACTAATGAAAAACTGTTTTTT. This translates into CASSLLGTTNEKLFF. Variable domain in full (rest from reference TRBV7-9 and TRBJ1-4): DTGVSQNPRHKITKRGQNVTFRCDPISEHNRLYWYRQTLGQGPEFLTYFQNEAQLEKSRLLSDRFSAERPKGSFSTLEIQRTEQGDSAMYLCASSLLGTTNEKLFFGSGTQLSVL.